A single sample is the source of the 5 T cell receptor beta chains below, sequenced in a study of blood T cell repertoires in COVID-19. Measured with immunoSEQ multiplex PCR; TCRdb has only the in-frame clones, and not every one. The sample includes around 200,000 clones, roughly nine tenths seen only once; the top ten take 3% to 4%. Sequences were obtained from peripheral blood. All receptors derive from a man between 65 and 85 years old with acute or convalescent COVID-19.

This clone was picked up a small number of times. The gene calls are TRBV5-1 and TRBJ2-6; 9 bases are shared with TRBD1. Germline assignment: CDR1 SGHRS and CDR2 YFSETQ. There are 18 residues in the CDR3. After removal of 2 bases from V and 3 bases from J, the junction contained 9 bases not matched to a gene. The CDR3 here is CASSLRDRALSGANVLTF. The CDR3 DNA sequence: TGCGCCAGCAGCTTACGGGACAGGGCGCTAAGTGGGGCCAACGTCCTGACTTTC.

The DNA of the CDR3 is TGTGCCAGCAGTGAATCGGGGGGGGACACCGGGGAGCTGTTTTTT. Its translation: CASSESGGDTGELFF. The chain joins TRBV25-1 to TRBJ2-2, with 8 nucleotides matching TRBD2. The CDR3 extends over 15 amino acids. V lost 1 base to trimming and J lost 3 bases; unmatched junction nucleotides: 1. The V gene's germline CDR1 is MGHDK and CDR2 SYGVNS.

This clone appeared a few times. This sequence joins TRBV7-2 and TRBJ1-2; TRBD1 matches at 8 bases. J lost 4 bases, V lost 1 base, and 5 bases had no gene match. CDR1 SGHTA and CDR2 FQGNSA come from the germline V gene. The CDR3 consists of 15 residues. The DNA of the CDR3 is TGTGCCAGCAGCTTAGGGCAGGGGGCAGGCTATGGCTACACCTTC. Translated, it gives CASSLGQGAGYGYTF.

The V call is TRBV29-1, the J call TRBJ1-4; D not resolved. The CDR3 covers 10 residues. V shed 8 bases and J shed 8 bases, with 9 bases lying between them. Germline CDR1 SQVTM, CDR2 ANQGSEA. CDR3 protein: CSCRAEKLFF. The CDR3 DNA follows: TGCAGCTGTAGAGCCGAAAAACTGTTTTTT.

The chain links TRBV9 to TRBJ1-1, with D perhaps TRBD1 (6 bases). V lost 5 bases to trimming and J lost 1 base, with 15 bases between them. Germline CDR1 and CDR2: SGDLS and YYNGEE. CDR3 length: 15 amino acids. The CDR3 loop is CASRDSTGGNTEAFF. CDR3 DNA sequence: TGTGCCAGCAGGGATTCGACAGGCGGGAACACTGAAGCTTTCTTT.